Below are 14 T cell receptor beta chains sequenced from a single sample in a study of beta chain features in type 1 diabetes. Expressed TCRB transcripts were sequenced, since all the RNA that had been isolated was reverse transcribed. Using immunoSEQ multiplex PCR, the repertoire was profiled, and TCRdb retains in-frame clones only, with some absent. The table lists over 40,000 clones, approximately 60% of them singletons, with about 1.7% in the top ten. Study-wide results and limits: In every one of the four CD4+ subsets, TCRB CDR3s were moderately but significantly shorter in Type 1 diabetes patients.

These receptors are not linked to any known antigen. Sequencing input: Tregs from blood. All receptors come from a man aged 25 to 40 with type 1 diabetes. Some clones in this sample may be carry-over from other donors' samples.

The chain has TRBV5-1 and TRBJ2-5; tentative D call: TRBD1 (6 bases). The CDR3 runs 14 residues. The V and J ends lost 0 bases and 5 bases respectively, with 11 bases between them. The germline CDR1 and CDR2 sequences are SGHRS and YFSETQ. CDR3 residues: CASSLGGQWETQYF. Written as DNA, the CDR3 is TGCGCCAGCAGCTTGGGGGGGCAGTGGGAGACCCAGTACTTC.

This sequence joins TRBV5-6 and TRBJ2-7; 15 bases are a match to TRBD2. The CDR3 consists of 18 residues. Germline V gives CDR1 SGHDT, CDR2 YYEEEE. J was trimmed by 0 bases and V by 4 bases; bases with no gene match: 8. The CDR3 spells CASSLGTSGGPSSYEQYF. The CDR3 DNA is TGTGCCAGCAGCCTAGGGACTAGCGGGGGGCCGAGCTCCTACGAGCAGTACTTC. Full variable domain (missing parts from reference TRBV5-6 and TRBJ2-7): DAGVTQSPTHLIKTRGQQVTLRCSPKSGHDTVSWYQQALGQGPQFIFQYYEEEERQRGNFPDRFSGHQFPNYSSELNVNALLLGDSALYLCASSLGTSGGPSSYEQYFGPGTRLTVT.

This rearrangement joins TRBV7-9 to TRBJ2-7; no firm D call. The CDR3 has 14 amino acids. Germline CDR1 is SEHNR and CDR2 is FQNEAQ (reference sequence). V lost 3 bases, J lost 5 bases, and 14 bases lay in between. The CDR3 here is CASSLVGSLDEQYF. The CDR3 DNA sequence: TGTGCCAGCAGCTTGGTCGGCAGTCTAGACGAGCAGTACTTC.

V is TRBV19 and J is TRBJ2-7, with TRBD2 identical over 7 bases. The V gene end was trimmed by 9 bases and the J gene end by 6 bases; junction bases not matched to a gene: 17. CDR1 LNHDA and CDR2 SQIVND come from the germline V gene (reference sequence). The CDR3 has 15 amino acids. The CDR3 DNA follows: TGTGCCAGCAGTTCCGAAGGGACCGGGAGGTCCGAGCAGTACTTC. Amino acid sequence: CASSSEGTGRSEQYF.

The chain recombines TRBV2 with TRBJ1-6; 9 bases align to TRBD1. Germline values: CDR1 SNHLY, CDR2 FYNNEI. V was pared by 2 bases and J by 7 bases, with 6 bases of the junction left unmatched. The CDR3 loop spans 16 amino acids. CDR3 residues: CASSERMGQGNSPLHF. The CDR3 DNA follows: TGTGCCAGCAGTGAACGAATGGGACAGGGAAATTCACCCCTCCACTTT.

V is TRBV19 and J is TRBJ1-5, with 7 bases fitting TRBD1. The germline gives CDR1 LNHDA, CDR2 SQIVND (reference sequence). CDR3 size: 16 residues. Trimming took 7 bases from V and 6 from J; bases not matched to a gene: 15. CDR3 bases: TGTGCCAGTACCCCGGGACAGCCACCATCATTTCAGCCCCAGCATTTT. It yields the protein CASTPGQPPSFQPQHF. Together with reference TRBV19 and TRBJ1-5, the CDR3 gives the full variable domain: DGGITQSPKYLFRKEGQNVTLSCEQNLNHDAMYWYRQDPGQGLRLIYYSQIVNDFQKGDIAEGYSVSREKKESFPLTVTSAQKNPTAFYLCASTPGQPPSFQPQHFGDGTRLSIL.

CDR3 in DNA: TGTGCCAGCAGCTTAAGTGGACAGTTCGGCTACGAGCAGTACTTC. It is translated as CASSLSGQFGYEQYF. The chain couples TRBV7-9 to TRBJ2-5, with D possibly TRBD1 on 6 matching bases. The assigned J gene may be wrong: the sequence end matches TRBJ2-7 better. This CDR3 spans 15 amino acids. The germline CDR1 and CDR2 sequences are SEHNR and FQNEAQ (reference sequence).

The chain employs TRBV4-2 and TRBJ2-2, with 12 bases aligning to TRBD2. V shed 0 bases, J shed 4 bases, and the junction held 6 bases outside the gene matches. Germline V lookup: CDR1 LGHNA, CDR2 YNFKEQ. CDR3 length: 18 amino acids. For the CDR3, the DNA is TGTGCCAGCAGCCAAGAATGGCTAGCGGGGGGGCCCACCGGGGAGCTGTTTTTT. Translated: CASSQEWLAGGPTGELFF.

This clone was seen only once. V gene TRBV6-6 combines with J gene TRBJ1-1; no definite D call. The V gene lost 6 bases and the J gene lost 6 bases, with 14 bases spanning the gap. The CDR3 has 13 residues. The germline V gene has CDR1 MNHNY and CDR2 SVGAGI (reference sequence). This CDR3 is CASRAEVWAEAFF. DNA for the CDR3: TGTGCCAGCAGGGCCGAGGTTTGGGCTGAAGCTTTCTTT.

The chain has TRBV5-1 and TRBJ2-3, with 8 nucleotides matching TRBD1. The CDR3 totals 14 residues. V shed 4 bases, J shed 5 bases, and the junction held 6 bases outside the gene matches. CDR1 and CDR2 from the germline V gene are SGHRS and YFSETQ. The CDR3 region is CASSKDRVGDTQYF. The CDR3 nucleotides are TGCGCCAGCAGCAAGGACAGGGTTGGAGATACGCAGTATTTT.

V usage is TRBV6-5 and J usage is TRBJ2-7; D uncertain. The V and J ends lost 2 bases and 0 bases respectively, with 5 bases between them. This CDR3 spans 13 amino acids. Germline V gene lookup returns CDR1 MNHEY and CDR2 SVGAGI. The CDR3 DNA sequence: TGTGCCAGCAGTTACAGGAGCTCCTACGAGCAGTACTTC. Its protein product is CASSYRSSYEQYF.

V and J are TRBV6-1 and TRBJ2-2; 7 bases map to TRBD2. After removal of 6 bases from V and 6 bases from J, the junction contained 7 bases not matched to a gene. From germline, CDR1 is MNHNS and CDR2 SASEGT. The CDR3 extends over 14 amino acids. CDR3 sequence: CASSTPGGAGELFF. The CDR3 region has the DNA TGTGCCAGCAGCACCCCTGGGGGGGCCGGGGAGCTGTTTTTT.

This clone has only a few counts. This sequence joins TRBV7-2 and TRBJ1-5; the D gene is possibly TRBD1 (6 bases). The CDR3 totals 15 residues. Trimming cost V 5 bases and J 6 bases, with 17 bases left between them. The germline gives CDR1 SGHTA, CDR2 FQGNSA. The CDR3 protein is CASSPAPGVGQPQHF. The CDR3, as DNA: TGTGCCAGCAGCCCCGCCCCAGGGGTGGGTCAGCCCCAGCATTTT.

This sequence joins TRBV9 and TRBJ2-1, with 8 bases identical to TRBD2. The CDR3 runs 17 residues. Germline values: CDR1 SGDLS, CDR2 YYNGEE. V was pared by 4 bases and J by 8 bases, with 17 bases of the junction left unmatched. The CDR3 DNA reads as TGTGCCAGCAGCCCCCGAACGGGCGGGGGGAGGGCCGATGAGCAGTTCTTC. It translates to CASSPRTGGGRADEQFF.